This T cell receptor beta chain was recovered during a study of a mutant IDH1 vaccine in newly diagnosed glioma (dated by TCRdb to 2020 to 2022). Looking at the study overall: In the chemotherapy-containing groups, vaccination started alongside temozolomide cycles, whereas in patients who had radiotherapy alone it started 4-6 weeks after radiotherapy. The roughly 34 treated patients were approximately 62% male and around 40% female, with a mean age of around 40 years. Longitudinal TCRB deep sequencing was performed for some 25 treated patients wherever samples were available for exploratory analyses. Six visits were used for peripheral blood collection: V03 (baseline), V05, V07, V10, V12 and V13. Before enrollment, patients had received standard therapy of radiotherapy alone, temozolomide alone, or radiochemotherapy with temozolomide; most received the combination. Visit V12 was the week-35 safety follow-up and visit V13 was the week-47 end of study. Study-wide conclusions, independent of this receptor: Immune responses induced by the vaccine were seen in about 93% of patients across multiple MHC alleles. PBMC samples for TCRB deep sequencing were selected based on availability. No apparent relationship was observed between pseudoprogression and alterations in the top peripheral T cell clonotypes detected by TCRB sequencing. The authors stated that sample limitations prevented analyses of patient blood samples from being reproduced.

CDR1 and CDR2 were assigned from the germline V gene as MNHEY and SVGAGI. V has 4 bases trimmed and J has 7 bases trimmed; junction bases matching no gene number 8. From the cysteine up to the phenylalanine, the CDR3 has a length of 15 residues. Here the CDR3 DNA is all that survives: 45 bases in frame from base 1. Comment on this clone: Its specific antigen is unknown. Base-call qualities are not available, and no considerably larger clone is one nucleotide away.

The library relied on the immunoSEQ multiplex PCR assay. The hsTCRB Kit was used according to the manufacturer's protocol to amplify rearranged TCR beta chain sequences. An Illumina MiSeq was used to sequence the TCRB libraries. As for the original processing: The kit vendor's proprietary platform handled demultiplexing, trimming and gene mapping. Not all clones reach the TCRdb copy of this immuneACCESS table, which keeps in-frame sequences only. Checked studies attribute under half of the gap to unresolved V genes and leave the rest unexplained. V, J and clone size reflect that table, while D and trimming were determined from the DNA. Counted in this sample were tens of thousands of clones; around 85% of them appeared once. Of the sample, 1.6% falls within the top ten clones. Sample time point, as interpreted from the label and publication: week 35, safety follow-up. Each vaccine dose was 300 ug of a 20-mer mutant IDH1 peptide in Montanide, given subcutaneously with topical imiquimod. Across visits V03 through V10, patients got a total of eight vaccinations, given in weeks 1, 3, 5, 7, 11, 15, 19 and 23. The donors had newly diagnosed IDH1-mutant astrocytomas of WHO grade 3 or 4 that showed loss of nuclear ATRX. The samples were drawn from NOA16, a multicentre, single-arm, open-label phase I trial in Germany that tested a mutant IDH1 peptide vaccine in humans for the first time. Genomic DNA for TCRB sequencing was extracted from EDTA blood using the DNeasy Blood and Tissue Kit.

The chain joins TRBV6-5 to TRBJ1-1, with 11 junctional bases fitting TRBD1. This TCR derives from a man aged 35 to 55 with glioma. This specimen was PBMCs, taken from a glioma patient whose treatment included an IDH1 peptide vaccine. The DNA is TGTGCCAGCAGTTCGGGACAGGGGGTCCGGTTTGAAGCTTTCTTT. This sequence encodes CASSSGQGVRFEAFF.